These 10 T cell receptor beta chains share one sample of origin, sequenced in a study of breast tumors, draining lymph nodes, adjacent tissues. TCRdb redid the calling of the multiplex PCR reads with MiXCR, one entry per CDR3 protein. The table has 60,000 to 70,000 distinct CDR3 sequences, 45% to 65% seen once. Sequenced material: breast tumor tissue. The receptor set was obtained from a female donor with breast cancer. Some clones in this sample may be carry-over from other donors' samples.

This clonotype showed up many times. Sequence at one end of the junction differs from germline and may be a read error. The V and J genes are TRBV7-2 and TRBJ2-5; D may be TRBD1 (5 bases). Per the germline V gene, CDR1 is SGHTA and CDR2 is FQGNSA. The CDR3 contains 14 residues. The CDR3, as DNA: TGTGCCAGCAGCCCTCTAAGGGGCCAAGGGACCCAGTACTTC. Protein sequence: CASSPLRGQGTQYF.

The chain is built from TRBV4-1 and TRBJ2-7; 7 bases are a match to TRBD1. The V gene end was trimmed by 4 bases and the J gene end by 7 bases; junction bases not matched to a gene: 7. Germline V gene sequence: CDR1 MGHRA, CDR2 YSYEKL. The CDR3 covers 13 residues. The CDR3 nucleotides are TGCGCCAGCAGCCGTACAGGGGTAGCAGAGCAGTACTTC. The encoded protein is CASSRTGVAEQYF.

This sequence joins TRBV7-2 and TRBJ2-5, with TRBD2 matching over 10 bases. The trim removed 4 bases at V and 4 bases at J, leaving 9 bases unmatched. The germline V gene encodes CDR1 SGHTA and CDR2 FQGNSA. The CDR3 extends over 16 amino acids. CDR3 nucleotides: TGTGCCAGCAGCTCACGATTAGCGGGAGGTGGAGAGACCCAGTACTTC. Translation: CASSSRLAGGGETQYF.

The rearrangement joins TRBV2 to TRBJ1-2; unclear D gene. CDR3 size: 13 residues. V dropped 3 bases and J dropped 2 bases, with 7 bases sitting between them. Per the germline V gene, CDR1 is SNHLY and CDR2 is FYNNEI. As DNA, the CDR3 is TGTGCCAGCAGTGACGCCCTAAACTATGGCTACACCTTC. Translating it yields CASSDALNYGYTF.

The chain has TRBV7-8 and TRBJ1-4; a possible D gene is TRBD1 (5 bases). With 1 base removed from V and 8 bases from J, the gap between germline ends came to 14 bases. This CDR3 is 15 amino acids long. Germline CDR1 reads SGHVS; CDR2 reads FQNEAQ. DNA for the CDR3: TGTGCCAGCAGCTTAGTTCTGGGGTGGGACGAAAAACTGTTTTTT. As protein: CASSLVLGWDEKLFF.

CDR3 protein: CASSEIASEEAQYF. The DNA for the CDR3 is TGTGCCAGCAGTGAAATCGCCTCGGAGGAGGCCCAGTACTTC. The V gene is TRBV2, the J gene TRBJ2-5; weak D call: TRBD2 (5 bases). CDR1 SNHLY and CDR2 FYNNEI come from the germline V gene. V gave up 2 bases and J gave up 9 bases, with 16 bases separating them. This CDR3 has 14 residues.

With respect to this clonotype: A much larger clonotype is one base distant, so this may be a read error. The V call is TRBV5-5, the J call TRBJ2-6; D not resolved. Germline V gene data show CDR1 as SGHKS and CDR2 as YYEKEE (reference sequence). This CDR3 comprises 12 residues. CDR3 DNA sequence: TGTGCCAGCGGCTTTAGGCCCACCGTCCTGACTTTC. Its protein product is CASGFRPTVLTF.

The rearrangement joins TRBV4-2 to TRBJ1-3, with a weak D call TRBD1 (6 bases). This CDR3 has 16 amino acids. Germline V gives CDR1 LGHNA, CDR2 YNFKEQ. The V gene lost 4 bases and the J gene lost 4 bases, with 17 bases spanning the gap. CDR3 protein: CASSPLAGGLGNTIYF. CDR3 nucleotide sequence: TGTGCCAGCAGCCCACTAGCGGGGGGCCTGGGAAACACCATATATTTT.

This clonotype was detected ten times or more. The CDR3 nucleotides read TGTGCCAGCAGCCACCTCGGGGGGGGGGGCCAAGAGACCCAGTACTTC. This encodes CASSHLGGGGQETQYF. This sequence joins TRBV4-2 and TRBJ2-5; 8 positions agree with TRBD2. Germline assignment: CDR1 LGHNA and CDR2 YNFKEQ. V lost 3 bases, J lost 1 base, and 7 bases stayed unmatched. The CDR3 extends over 16 amino acids.

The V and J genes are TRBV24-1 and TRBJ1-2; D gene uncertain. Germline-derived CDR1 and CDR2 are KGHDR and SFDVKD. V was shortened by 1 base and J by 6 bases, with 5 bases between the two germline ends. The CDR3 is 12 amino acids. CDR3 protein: CATSDFEDGYTF. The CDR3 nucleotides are TGTGCCACCAGTGATTTCGAGGATGGCTACACCTTC.